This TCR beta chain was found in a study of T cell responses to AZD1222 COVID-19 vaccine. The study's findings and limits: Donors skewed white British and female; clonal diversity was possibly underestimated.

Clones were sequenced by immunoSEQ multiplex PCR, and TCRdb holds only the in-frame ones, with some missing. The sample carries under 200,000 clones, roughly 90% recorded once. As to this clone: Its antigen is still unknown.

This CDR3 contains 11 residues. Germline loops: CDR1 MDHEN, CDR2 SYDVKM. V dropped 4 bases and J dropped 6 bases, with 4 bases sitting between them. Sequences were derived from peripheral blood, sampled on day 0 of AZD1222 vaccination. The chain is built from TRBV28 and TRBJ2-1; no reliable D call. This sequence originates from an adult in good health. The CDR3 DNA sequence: TGTGCCAGCAGTTCACTCAATGAGCAGTTCTTC. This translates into CASSSLNEQFF. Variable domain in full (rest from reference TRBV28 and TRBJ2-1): DVKVTQSSRYLVKRTGEKVFLECVQDMDHENMFWYRQDPGLGLRLIYFSYDVKMKEKGDIPEGYSVSREKKERFSLILESASTNQTSMYLCASSSLNEQFFGPGTRLTVL.